Listed here are 5 T cell receptor beta chains from one sample, sequenced in a study of blood T cell repertoires in COVID-19. Only in-frame clones appear in the TCRdb table, and some are missing; sequencing was by immunoSEQ multiplex PCR. The sample includes roughly 78,000 clones, 80% of them seen just once. Sequenced material: peripheral blood. These receptors were collected from a man between 50 and 59 years old with COVID-19, enrolled during active disease.

The chain links TRBV20-1 to TRBJ2-3; no firm D call. The CDR3 sequence is 11 residues long. The germline gives CDR1 DFQATT, CDR2 SNEGSKA (reference sequence). The V and J ends lost 3 bases and 2 bases respectively, with 3 bases between them. This CDR3 is CSASYTDTQYF. In nucleotides, the CDR3 is TGCAGTGCTAGCTACACAGATACGCAGTATTTT.

For the CDR3, the DNA is TGTGCCAGCAGCGCGAGGAGGGGGCAAGGGGAAAAACTGTTTTTT. Protein product: CASSARRGQGEKLFF. V is TRBV6-5 and J is TRBJ1-4; TRBD1 aligns across 7 bases. V dropped 6 bases and J dropped 8; count of bases not matched to a gene: 12. The CDR3 has 15 residues. Germline V gene sequence: CDR1 MNHEY, CDR2 SVGAGI.

This clone was observed at least ten times. The chain has TRBV9 and TRBJ2-1; TRBD2 matches 11 bases. This CDR3 has 15 amino acids. Germline trimming cut 4 bases from V and 10 bases from J; bases unmatched to any gene: 10. CDR1 SGDLS and CDR2 YYNGEE come from the germline V gene. In DNA, the CDR3 is TGTGCCAGCAGCTTAACGGGGGGACTAGCGGCCGAGCAGTTCTTC. Amino acid sequence: CASSLTGGLAAEQFF.

In DNA form, the CDR3 reads TGTGCCAGCAGTTTCCTAGCGGGTACCGGGGAGCTGTTTTTT. This sequence encodes CASSFLAGTGELFF. V and J are TRBV27 and TRBJ2-2; 8 nucleotides agree with TRBD2. The CDR3 is made up of 14 amino acids. The trim removed 3 bases at V and 5 bases at J, leaving 2 bases unmatched. Per the germline V gene, CDR1 is MNHEY and CDR2 is SMNVEV (reference sequence).

In this sample, this clone turned up a few times. The CDR3 here is CASSRESREQYF. The CDR3 coding sequence is TGTGCCAGCAGCCGGGAATCTCGGGAGCAGTACTTC. The V and J genes are TRBV11-2 and TRBJ2-7, with D perhaps TRBD2 (5 bases). Germline V gives CDR1 SGHAT, CDR2 FQNNGV. The germline V and J ends were trimmed by 5 bases and 7 bases, with 12 bases remaining between them. The CDR3 runs 12 residues.